This TCR beta chain was observed in a study of control samples from healthy donors and cancer patients. The CDR3 has 14 residues. Trimming left V 5 bases short and J 7 bases short, with 15 bases between. The germline V gene has CDR1 SEHNR and CDR2 FQNEAQ (reference sequence). TCRdb's table, derived via immunoSEQ multiplex PCR, lists solely in-frame clones and lacks some. Here the sample spans 150,000 or so clones, 80% to 95% being singletons. What was sequenced was blood. The receptor's source is a man in his late teens or twenties in good health. The V call is TRBV7-9, the J call TRBJ2-1, with D perhaps matching TRBD1 (5 bases). CDR3 bases: TGTGCCAGCAGCCCACACCAGGGAATTAATGAGCAGTTCTTC. Its translation: CASSPHQGINEQFF.